This T cell receptor beta chain was identified during a study of response to subunit inactivated influenza vaccine. General observations from the study: The authors suggested that every seasonal influenza vaccination recruits few new T cells.

For this clonotype: Its antigen is unidentified.

TCRdb re-analysed the RT-PCR reads in MiXCR, keeping a single row per CDR3 protein. The data hold 400,000 to 650,000 distinct CDR3 sequences, with around 7.7% observed a single time. Sequencing was performed on PBMCs from blood, taken approximately 25 months after vaccination. The sequence was obtained from a man between 50 and 70 years old who received an inactivated influenza vaccine.

Written as DNA, the CDR3 is TGTGCCAGCAGCTTGGGACAGGCTAAACCCACAGATACGCAGTATTTT. Protein product: CASSLGQAKPTDTQYF. This rearrangement joins TRBV13 to TRBJ2-3, with 8 bases that match TRBD1. The J segment lost 2 bases and the V segment lost 3 bases, leaving 7 bases of the junction unmatched. Germline-derived CDR1 and CDR2 are PRHDT and FYEKMQ (reference sequence). The CDR3 is made up of 16 amino acids.